Reported below is one T cell receptor beta chain. The sample comes from a study of blood T cell repertoires in COVID-19. About the study: Sources were T cells, B-cell-depleted T cells, or PBMCs; the material itself was cDNA or gDNA.

In the source study's methods: Scientists estimated how many nucleated cells there were by amplifying reference gene primers. Method: immunoSEQ multiplex PCR; TCRdb's copy keeps in-frame clones and lacks some. The DNA was the basis for D and trimming; V, J and clone size are from that table. The sample gives approximately 290,000 clones, about 85% of which show up once; roughly 0.87% is in the top ten. Enrollment of patients from Seattle took place during active infection, with longitudinal follow-up. Specimen: peripheral blood. This receptor was identified in a human donor with COVID-19, enrolled during active disease. The donor label of this sample is uncertain.

CDR3 sequence: CASSFAYNEQFF. The CDR3 region has the DNA TGTGCCAGCAGTTTTGCGTACAATGAGCAGTTCTTC. The chain has TRBV12-3 or TRBV12-4 and TRBJ2-1; D is unresolved. This CDR3 has 12 residues. Trimming cost V 3 bases and J 4 bases, with 4 bases left between them.